A selection of T cell receptor beta chains follows, all from one sample in a study of T cells in Graves' hyperthyroidism and ophthalmopathy. TCRdb ran MiXCR on the multiplex PCR reads and lists one entry per CDR3 protein. The sample shows 450,000 to 600,000 distinct CDR3 sequences, 14% of them seen only once. Input material: blood. These receptors all come from a woman in her forties with Graves' hyperthyroidism. The CDR3 runs from the conserved cysteine through the conserved F or W. The order of the fields is D gene, V gene, clone size, J gene, CDR3 protein, CDR3 DNA. D genes are given only for firm matches. Size tells how often a clone was seen (once, few, many) or the class of an expanded clone, and some rows leave it out.

-	TRBV28	few	TRBJ1-6	CASSLYTPGAQNSPLHF	TGTGCCAGCAGCCTATACACGCCCGGGGCTCAAAATTCACCCCTCCACTTT
TRBD2	TRBV7-2	-	TRBJ2-5	CASILGGGRETQYF	TGTGCCAGCATCTTGGGGGGGGGGAGAGAGACCCAGTACTTC
TRBD1	TRBV18	many	TRBJ2-1	CASSRDRNSGEQFF	TGTGCCAGCTCCCGGGACAGGAATAGCGGTGAGCAGTTCTTC
-	TRBV19	-	TRBJ2-7	CASSIAGSNEQYF	TGTGCCAGTAGTATAGCGGGGTCTAACGAGCAGTACTTC
TRBD1	TRBV20-1	many	TRBJ1-1	CSAREKGANTEAFF	TGCAGTGCTAGAGAAAAGGGGGCGAACACTGAAGCTTTCTTT
TRBD2	TRBV27	few	TRBJ2-7	CASSLPGGNEQYF	TGTGCCAGCAGTTTACCGGGGGGAAACGAGCAGTACTTC
-	TRBV11-3	many	TRBJ2-5	CASSSRTDGETQYF	TGTGCCAGCAGCTCTCGGACGGATGGAGAGACCCAGTACTTC
-	TRBV6-1	many	TRBJ2-7	CASSDLYEQYF	TGTGCCAGCAGTGATCTCTACGAGCAGTACTTC
-	TRBV13	many	TRBJ2-5	CASSLGDRQETQYF	TGTGCCAGCAGCTTAGGGGACCGCCAAGAGACCCAGTACTTC
-	TRBV13	-	TRBJ2-1	CASSLEFRGRGVSEQFF	TGTGCCAGCAGCTTAGAGTTTAGGGGCAGGGGGGTCAGTGAGCAGTTCTTC
TRBD1	TRBV7-2	-	TRBJ1-1	CASSLGGGGGLTEAFF	TGTGCCAGCAGCTTAGGTGGTGGAGGGGGCCTCACTGAAGCTTTCTTT
TRBD1	TRBV28	once	TRBJ1-5	CASSLPGRGTGQPQHF	TGTGCCAGCAGTTTACCGGGCAGGGGGACGGGTCAGCCCCAGCATTTT
-	TRBV7-9	many	TRBJ2-7	CASSKTTLDYEQYF	TGTGCCAGCAGCAAGACAACGCTGGACTACGAGCAGTACTTC
TRBD2	TRBV7-9	many	TRBJ2-1	CASSFRLAGVVEQFF	TGTGCCAGCAGCTTCCGACTAGCGGGAGTGGTTGAGCAGTTCTTC
TRBD1	TRBV30	many	TRBJ1-4	CAWRDRGIEKLFF	TGTGCCTGGAGGGACAGGGGGATTGAAAAACTGTTTTTT
-	TRBV28	many	TRBJ1-4	CASSSGGKANEKLFF	TGTGCCAGCAGTTCGGGAGGGAAAGCTAATGAAAAACTGTTTTTT
-	TRBV2	many	TRBJ2-5	CASILRGGGLETQYF	TGTGCCAGCATTCTCCGGGGAGGAGGATTAGAGACCCAGTACTTC
-	TRBV11-2	few	TRBJ2-1	CASLDQMYNEQFF	TGTGCCAGCCTCGACCAGATGTACAATGAGCAGTTCTTC
-	TRBV7-2	many	TRBJ2-4	CASSLGGARNIQYF	TGTGCCAGCAGCTTAGGAGGGGCGCGTAACATTCAGTACTTC
TRBD2	TRBV3-1	-	TRBJ2-7	CASSHLAGGLLEQYF	TGTGCCAGCAGCCACCTCGCGGGGGGCCTATTGGAGCAGTACTTC
-	TRBV28	many	TRBJ2-4	CASSPPGSKNIQYF	TGTGCCAGCAGTCCCCCGGGATCCAAAAACATTCAGTACTTC
TRBD2	TRBV5-1	-	TRBJ2-3	CASSAGLAGWGTDTQYF	TGCGCCAGCAGCGCGGGACTAGCGGGATGGGGTACAGATACGCAGTATTTT
-	TRBV11-2	many	TRBJ1-6	CASSLGSRNSPLHF	TGTGCCAGCAGCTTAGGTAGTCGTAATTCACCCCTCCACTTT
TRBD2	TRBV9	-	TRBJ2-7	CASSVAIGSGSEQYF	TGTGCCAGCAGCGTAGCTATAGGCAGCGGGAGCGAGCAGTACTTC
-	TRBV5-4	-	TRBJ2-2	CASIRILLLASVKNTGELFF	TGTGCCAGCATCCGAATATTATTACTAGCTTCAGTCAAGAACACCGGGGAGCTGTTTTTT
-	TRBV25-1	-	TRBJ2-2	CASRKNRDTDPGELFF	TGTGCCAGCAGGAAGAACCGGGACACTGATCCCGGGGAGCTGTTTTTT
-	TRBV6-1	few	TRBJ1-2	CASRLLQGRVHGYTF	TGTGCCAGCAGGCTTCTTCAGGGGAGGGTCCATGGCTACACCTTC
TRBD1	TRBV28	many	TRBJ2-5	CASRDLRTGGGETQYF	TGTGCCAGCAGAGATCTTCGGACAGGGGGAGGCGAGACCCAGTACTTC
TRBD1	TRBV2	many	TRBJ2-1	CASSVSGTGGNEQFF	TGTGCCAGCAGTGTATCCGGGACAGGGGGCAATGAGCAGTTCTTC
-	TRBV7-9	-	TRBJ1-2	CASSSREGPWSGYTF	TGTGCCAGCAGCTCTCGGGAGGGGCCCTGGTCGGGCTACACCTTC